One and the same sample provided the 10 T cell receptor beta chains below, sequenced in a study of cytomegalovirus exposure and HLA in healthy donors. Primers: 60 Vbeta forward and 13 Jbeta reverse. The method was immunoSEQ multiplex PCR; TCRdb's version includes in-frame clones alone and lacks a portion of them. The sample lists some 150,000 clones; approximately 80% were seen once. The sequenced sample was PBMCs. All receptors come from a woman younger than 30 in good health and CMV-seronegative.

The rearrangement links TRBV6-5 to TRBJ1-3, with 9 bases that match TRBD1. From germline, CDR1 is MNHEY and CDR2 SVGAGI. The ends lost 6 bases at V and 2 bases at J; junction bases unmatched: 2. CDR3 size: 14 residues. As DNA, the CDR3 is TGTGCCAGCAGAACAGGGGGCACTGGAAACACCATATATTTT. Protein sequence: CASRTGGTGNTIYF.

The V call is TRBV23-1, the J call TRBJ1-5; D not resolved. TRBV23-1 is an ORF, with its function uncertain. The CDR3 runs 14 residues. V was trimmed by 0 bases and J by 9 bases, leaving 12 bases between them. The CDR3 here is CASSQSDSAMPQHF. The CDR3 DNA sequence: TGCGCCAGCAGTCAATCGGACTCCGCAATGCCCCAGCATTTT.

The V and J genes are TRBV30 and TRBJ2-5, with TRBD2 as a possible D gene (7 bases). The germline V gene encodes CDR1 GTSNPN and CDR2 SVGIG (reference sequence). Deletions cut 2 bases from V and 5 bases from J, with 12 bases between. CDR3 length: 13 amino acids. In DNA, the CDR3 is TGTGCCTGGAGTTGGGGGGGCAGGGAGACCCAGTACTTC. Protein: CAWSWGGRETQYF. The entire variable domain, with the rest obtained from reference TRBV30 and TRBJ2-5, is as follows: SQTIHQWPATLVQPVGSPLSLECTVEGTSNPNLYWYRQAAGRGLQLLFYSVGIGQISSEVPQNLSASRPQDRQFILSSKKLLLSDSGFYLCAWSWGGRETQYFGPGTRLLVL.

CDR3: CASSQGRTVNTGELFF. The CDR3 coding sequence is TGTGCCAGCAGCCAGGGGCGGACGGTAAACACCGGGGAGCTGTTTTTT. The rearrangement uses TRBV7-7 and TRBJ2-2; D is perhaps TRBD1 (6 bases). V dropped 5 bases and J dropped 2 bases, with 15 bases sitting between them. The germline V gene has CDR1 SSHAT and CDR2 FNYEAQ (reference sequence). CDR3 length: 16 amino acids.

V is TRBV6-4 and J is TRBJ2-7; 9 bases fit TRBD1. The V and J ends lost 2 bases and 4 bases, in that order; junction bases with no gene match: 6. Germline CDR1 is MRHNA and CDR2 is SNTAGT. CDR3 length equals 15 residues. DNA for the CDR3: TGTGCCAGCAGTGACCCGGGACAGGGCCTATACGAGCAGTACTTC. This codes for CASSDPGQGLYEQYF.

In regard to this clone: Its ends do not fully match the called genes, so a read error is possible. This sequence joins TRBV19 and TRBJ2-2; D possibly corresponds to TRBD2 (6 bases). CDR3 length: 14 residues. The V gene's germline CDR1 is LNHDA and CDR2 SQIVND (reference sequence). The CDR3 DNA reads as TGTGTCAGTAGTATGGGGGGTGGGGCCGGGGAGCTGTTTTTT. It specifies CVSSMGGGAGELFF.

The chain uses TRBV18 and TRBJ1-1; 8 nucleotides match TRBD1. CDR3 length: 15 residues. V lost 3 bases, J lost 6 bases, and 9 bases stayed unmatched. Germline CDR1 is KGHSH and CDR2 is LQKENI. CDR3 in amino acids: CASSPVGTGGSEAFF. CDR3 in DNA: TGTGCCAGCTCACCTGTAGGGACAGGTGGCTCTGAAGCTTTCTTT.

This sequence joins TRBV5-1 and TRBJ2-5; TRBD1 matches 8 bases. The CDR3 totals 16 residues. V lost 4 bases and J lost 2; bases outside the gene matches: 10. Germline V gene data show CDR1 as SGHRS and CDR2 as YFSETQ. The CDR3 DNA sequence: TGCGCCAGCAGCCAAACGACAGGGGTGGGACAAGAGACCCAGTACTTC. Protein sequence: CASSQTTGVGQETQYF.

The J gene is TRBJ1-2, the V gene TRBV19; maybe TRBD1 (5 bases). Germline CDR1 reads LNHDA; CDR2 reads SQIVND (reference sequence). The V end was cut by 5 bases, the J end by 5 bases, with 9 bases between. This CDR3 comprises 12 residues. CDR3 loop: CASSPGTYGYTF. The CDR3 DNA reads TGTGCCAGTAGTCCAGGGACTTATGGCTACACCTTC.

The chain carries TRBV25-1 and TRBJ1-2; a possible D gene is TRBD1 (5 bases). V gave up 8 bases and J gave up 0 bases, with 13 bases separating them. The germline CDR1 and CDR2 sequences are MGHDK and SYGVNS. The CDR3 contains 14 residues. DNA of the CDR3: TGTGCCAGCTCCCAGGGTGGATCTAACTATGGCTACACCTTC. This sequence encodes CASSQGGSNYGYTF.